The rows below give T cell receptor beta chains drawn from one sample of a study of blood T cell repertoires in COVID-19. Assay used: immunoSEQ multiplex PCR; TCRdb lists only in-frame clones, some missing. The sample holds more than 250,000 clones, roughly 84% seen once. Sequenced sample: peripheral blood. The receptors were gathered from a man in his fifties or sixties with active or convalescent COVID-19. Each CDR3 is given with its conserved first and last residue. D genes are given only for firm matches. Expanded clones get a size class; other rows say once, few or many, or leave the size out.

j_call	v_call	d_call	clone_size	cdr3_nt	cdr3_aa
TRBJ1-2	TRBV3-1/TRBV3-2	NA	NA	TGTGCCAGCAGCCAAGATCTTCCAGGTGGCTACACCTTC	CASSQDLPGGYTF
TRBJ2-1	TRBV5-6	TRBD2	NA	TGTGCCAGCAGCTTCGGGACTAGCGGTTCCTACAATGAGCAGTTCTTC	CASSFGTSGSYNEQFF
TRBJ2-7	TRBV6-5	TRBD2	NA	TGTGCCAGCAAGGAGGTAGCGGGGCCCTACGAGCAGTACTTC	CASKEVAGPYEQYF
TRBJ2-7	TRBV18	TRBD1	NA	TGTGCCAGCTCACCCGGGACAGGGAACTACGAGCAGTACTTC	CASSPGTGNYEQYF
TRBJ1-1	TRBV3-1/TRBV3-2	NA	NA	TGTGCCAGCAGCCACGAGGGAAACGCTGAAGCTTTCTTT	CASSHEGNAEAFF
TRBJ1-2	TRBV28	TRBD1	NA	TGTGCCAGCTCCCTGGACAGGGGCTATGGCTACACCTTC	CASSLDRGYGYTF
TRBJ1-3	TRBV27	NA	NA	TGTGCCAGCAGTTTAGGGGCCAAGAACACCATATATTTT	CASSLGAKNTIYF
TRBJ2-1	TRBV19	TRBD2	NA	TGTGCCAGTAGTACAAAATCCGGGACTAGCGGAACCAATGAGCAGTTCTTC	CASSTKSGTSGTNEQFF
TRBJ1-1	TRBV7-2	TRBD1	NA	TGTGCCAGCAGCTCACAGGGGGACACTGAAGCTTTCTTT	CASSSQGDTEAFF
TRBJ2-1	TRBV5-4	TRBD2	NA	TGTGCCAGCAGCACTAGCGGAAGTCACAATGAGCAGTTCTTC	CASSTSGSHNEQFF
TRBJ2-5	TRBV6-2/TRBV6-3	TRBD2	NA	TGTGCCAGCAGTTACCCATGGGGGACTAGAACCCAAGAGACCCAGTACTTC	CASSYPWGTRTQETQYF
TRBJ1-5	TRBV4-1	NA	NA	TGCGCCAGCAGCTCGGCTAGGGGTAACAATCAGCCCCAGCATTTT	CASSSARGNNQPQHF
TRBJ2-5	TRBV7-9	NA	NA	TGTGCCAGCAGCTTAGGGGGGGTGACCCAGTACTTC	CASSLGGVTQYF
TRBJ1-2	TRBV4-2	NA	NA	TGTGCCAGCAGCCAAGTAAACAGTGGCTACACCTTC	CASSQVNSGYTF
TRBJ1-1	TRBV27	NA	few	TGTGCCAGCAGTCGGGAGGGGTGGGGCACTGAAGCTTTCTTT	CASSREGWGTEAFF
TRBJ2-7	TRBV28	TRBD2	NA	TGTGCCAGCAGTTCTCTGACTAGCGGGACCTACGAGCAGTACTTC	CASSSLTSGTYEQYF
TRBJ2-1	TRBV5-4	TRBD2	NA	TGTGCCAGCAGCGCAAGCGGGGGGAGCTACAATGAGCAGTTCTTC	CASSASGGSYNEQFF
TRBJ2-3	TRBV4-3	TRBD1	NA	TGCGCCAGCAGCGACAGACAGGGGTTGACAGATACGCAGTATTTT	CASSDRQGLTDTQYF
TRBJ1-1	TRBV10-3	NA	once	TGTGCCATGGCCCTTTCAATGAACACTGAAGCTTTCTTT	CAMALSMNTEAFF
TRBJ2-6	TRBV28	TRBD2	once	TGTGCTATCAGCGGGGTGAGCTCTGGGGCCAACGTCCTGACTTTC	CAISGVSSGANVLTF
TRBJ2-1	TRBV9	NA	NA	TGTGCCAGCAGCGGAGAAACAGGGCATAGCTCCTACAATGAGCAGTTCTTC	CASSGETGHSSYNEQFF
TRBJ2-7	TRBV19	NA	NA	TGTGCCAGTAGTATGGTGAGTCCCCCTTACGAGCAGTACTTC	CASSMVSPPYEQYF
TRBJ1-2	TRBV7-9	NA	NA	TGTGCCAGCAGCTCCATCCGGGGAGGCTATGGCTACACCTTC	CASSSIRGGYGYTF
TRBJ1-2	TRBV28	TRBD1	NA	TGTGCCAGCAGTTCGGGACAGTTAACCTATGGCTACACCTTC	CASSSGQLTYGYTF
TRBJ1-4	TRBV6-6	NA	NA	TGTGCCAGCAACGCAGGGGAGAGCCCTAATGAAAAACTGTTTTTT	CASNAGESPNEKLFF